The rows below give T cell receptor beta chains drawn from one sample of a study of T-cell memory formation after mild COVID-19. TCRdb called the 5' RACE reads again in MiXCR, with one record for every CDR3 protein. The table has hundreds of thousands of distinct CDR3 sequences, over 15% seen once. The sequenced material came from PBMCs or a T cell subset sorted from them (not recorded which). The receptors were gathered from an adult woman who had mild COVID-19 (a few samples of this study predate the infection). Cell type and time point are not known. Both conserved end residues are part of each CDR3. The order of the fields is clone size, J gene, V gene, D gene, CDR3 DNA, CDR3 protein. A D gene is named only where the DNA matches it firmly. The size of a clone is reported for some rows only, either as once, few or many, or as a class for expanded clones.

clone size: few; J gene: TRBJ2-1; V gene: TRBV7-2; D gene: TRBD1; CDR3 DNA: TGTGCCAGCAGCTTAATTGGGACAGGGGCTTACAATGAGCAGTTCTTC; CDR3 protein: CASSLIGTGAYNEQFF
clone size: .; J gene: TRBJ2-2; V gene: TRBV7-9; D gene: .; CDR3 DNA: TGTGCCAGCAGCTTCGGGACTTCCCACACCGGGGAGCTGTTTTTT; CDR3 protein: CASSFGTSHTGELFF
clone size: .; J gene: TRBJ1-1; V gene: TRBV7-9; D gene: .; CDR3 DNA: TGTGCCAGCAGCTCCCTGAAAGTGAACACTGAAGCTTTCTTT; CDR3 protein: CASSSLKVNTEAFF
clone size: few; J gene: TRBJ2-3; V gene: TRBV7-6; D gene: TRBD2; CDR3 DNA: TGTGCCAGCAGCTCCATGACTAGCGGGGGCACAGATACGCAGTATTTT; CDR3 protein: CASSSMTSGGTDTQYF
clone size: .; J gene: TRBJ2-1; V gene: TRBV9; D gene: .; CDR3 DNA: TGTGCCAGCAGCGTAGCTGGCTCGGGGCACTACAATGAGCAGTTCTTC; CDR3 protein: CASSVAGSGHYNEQFF
clone size: .; J gene: TRBJ2-2; V gene: TRBV2; D gene: TRBD2; CDR3 DNA: TGTGCCAGCAGAGCGGGAGCCGGGGAGCTGTTTTTT; CDR3 protein: CASRAGAGELFF
clone size: few; J gene: TRBJ2-7; V gene: TRBV24-1; D gene: TRBD1; CDR3 DNA: TGTGCCACCGGACAGGGGGTTTCCGAGCAGTACTTC; CDR3 protein: CATGQGVSEQYF
clone size: .; J gene: TRBJ2-2; V gene: TRBV4-1; D gene: .; CDR3 DNA: TGCGCCAGCAGTGCAGGCGGGCCCCACAGACCGTACACCGGGGAGCTGTTTTTT; CDR3 protein: CASSAGGPHRPYTGELFF
clone size: few; J gene: TRBJ2-7; V gene: TRBV29-1; D gene: TRBD1; CDR3 DNA: TGCAGCGTTGAACAGGGGGCCAGAGAGCAGTACTTC; CDR3 protein: CSVEQGAREQYF
clone size: few; J gene: TRBJ1-4; V gene: TRBV18; D gene: .; CDR3 DNA: TGTGCCAGCTCACCAGGGGGTAGAAGTGAAAAACTGTTTTTT; CDR3 protein: CASSPGGRSEKLFF